This T cell receptor beta chain was captured in a study of blood T cell repertoires in COVID-19. Study summary: Donors in the United States, Italy and Spain gave samples during acute or convalescent COVID-19. T cells, B-cell-depleted T cells, or PBMCs supplied cDNA or gDNA.

The germline V gene has CDR1 ENHRY and CDR2 SYGVKD. The CDR3 is 16 residues long. Trimming shortened V by 3 bases and J by 3 bases, and 15 bases separated the two germline ends. Original processing methods: For nucleated cells, counts were estimated from reference gene primer amplification. Sequencing used immunoSEQ multiplex PCR; TCRdb keeps in-frame clones, though not all of them. V, J and clone size derive from that table, while D and trimming were established from the DNA sequence. Among approximately 140,000 clones listed, 80% to 90% were seen once. This clone was detected ten times or more. This chain links TRBV10-3 with TRBJ1-3; D gene unclear. The clonotype originates from a man in his sixties or seventies with acute or convalescent COVID-19. Sequenced: peripheral blood. The CDR3 region has the DNA TGTGCCATCAGTGACCCCCCACGGGGAAGTGGAAACACCATATATTTT. This encodes CAISDPPRGSGNTIYF.